The 26 T cell receptor beta chains below all came from one sample that was sequenced in a study of T cells in Graves' hyperthyroidism and ophthalmopathy. Regions amplified from RNA transcripts were the TCR beta CDR3 regions. TCR CDR3 underwent first-round RT-PCR with the HTBI primer set. TCRdb independently ran MiXCR on the multiplex PCR reads; one entry per CDR3 protein. The sample records about 480,000 distinct CDR3 sequences, 14% being singletons. Sequencing was done on a sample of blood. These receptor sequences come from a young woman with Graves' hyperthyroidism.

This CDR3 is CASSLRGPGVNEQFF. The CDR3 DNA follows: TGTGCCAGCAGTCTAAGGGGACCAGGTGTCAATGAGCAGTTCTTC. The chain employs TRBV27 and TRBJ2-1; D is tentatively TRBD1 or TRBD2 (5 bases each). Deletions cut 5 bases from V and 6 bases from J, with 17 bases between. The CDR3 runs 15 residues. CDR1 and CDR2 from the germline V gene are MNHEY and SMNVEV (reference sequence).

This clonotype was picked up many times. The genes are TRBV12-3 or TRBV12-4 and TRBJ2-2, with D possibly being TRBD1 (6 bases). The ends were cut back, 6 bases at V and 7 bases at J, with 21 bases in the middle. There are 16 residues in the CDR3. The CDR3 nucleotides read TGTGCCAGCAGGAACCGGGCCCAGGGGTTCCACGGGGAGCTGTTTTTT. Translation: CASRNRAQGFHGELFF.

This clonotype appeared many times. The rearrangement links TRBV28 to TRBJ2-7; TRBD1 might be the D (6 bases). The V gene lost 6 bases and the J gene lost 4 bases, with 19 bases spanning the gap. The germline V gene has CDR1 MDHEN and CDR2 SYDVKM. The CDR3 extends over 15 amino acids. The CDR3 here is CASSPLGAIFYEQYF. The CDR3 DNA follows: TGTGCCAGCAGCCCTTTGGGGGCTATCTTTTACGAGCAGTACTTC.

This clonotype was observed many times. V is TRBV29-1 and J is TRBJ2-7, with 10 bases matching TRBD1. Germline CDR1 is SQVTM and CDR2 is ANQGSEA. The CDR3 is 14 amino acids. J gave up 6 bases and V 6 bases, and 11 bases lay outside the gene matches. This CDR3 reads CSVLPGQGSSEQYF. CDR3 in DNA: TGCAGCGTGCTACCGGGACAGGGGTCAAGCGAGCAGTACTTC.

This clonotype was seen ten or more times. The chain is built from TRBV2 and TRBJ2-1; TRBD2 matches 12 bases. This CDR3 is 17 amino acids long. Trimming took 11 bases from V and 4 from J; bases not matched to a gene: 15. Germline V gene sequence: CDR1 SNHLY, CDR2 FYNNEI. The CDR3 here is CARNLGTSGSPYNEQFF. The DNA for the CDR3 is TGTGCCCGCAACCTTGGGACTAGCGGGTCTCCTTACAATGAGCAGTTCTTC.

This clonotype was recorded many times. The rearrangement uses TRBV6-1 and TRBJ1-1, with D tentatively TRBD1 (5 bases). The CDR3 loop spans 10 amino acids. Germline CDR1 and CDR2: MNHNS and SASEGT. V lost 5 bases, J lost 11 bases, and 9 bases lay in between. CDR3 protein: CASSRDWAFF. The CDR3 DNA reads TGTGCCAGCAGTAGGGACTGGGCTTTCTTT.

This clonotype was observed a few times. The gene calls are TRBV6-8 and TRBJ2-5; D not certain. Trimming pared 0 bases from V and 13 bases from J, leaving 9 bases between. The V gene's germline CDR1 is MNHGY and CDR2 SAAAGT. This CDR3 has 11 amino acids. CDR3 residues: CASSYSMSRYF. CDR3 sequence (DNA): TGTGCCAGCAGTTACTCGATGTCTCGGTACTTC.

The chain combines TRBV6-2 or TRBV6-3 with TRBJ2-3; D gene ambiguous. V lost 9 bases to trimming and J lost 2 bases, with 9 bases between them. Germline values: CDR1 MNHEY, CDR2 SVGEGT. The CDR3 has 12 amino acids. For the CDR3, the DNA is TGTGCCAGTCAGGAGCACACAGATACGCAGTATTTT. Translated, it gives CASQEHTDTQYF.

This clonotype was detected many times. This chain connects TRBV29-1 to TRBJ1-4; unclear D gene. Germline loops: CDR1 SQVTM, CDR2 ANQGSEA. Trimming removed 0 bases at V and 8 bases at J, with 13 bases between. This CDR3 has 14 amino acids. In DNA form, the CDR3 reads TGCAGCGTTGAAGAACGGACCACGGCCGAAAAACTGTTTTTT. Translation gives CSVEERTTAEKLFF. Together with reference TRBV29-1 and TRBJ1-4, the CDR3 gives the full variable domain: SAVISQKPSRDICQRGTSLTIQCQVDSQVTMMFWYRQQPGQSLTLIATANQGSEATYESGFVIDKFPISRPNLTFSTLTVSNMSPEDSSIYLCSVEERTTAEKLFFGSGTQLSVL.

This clonotype has a count of ten or more. This chain uses TRBV6-1 with TRBJ2-5, with D possibly called TRBD1 or TRBD2 (5 bases each). The CDR3 runs to 15 residues. The V end lost 2 bases, the J end lost 2 bases, and 12 bases lay between the germline ends. In germline, CDR1 is MNHNS, CDR2 SASEGT. The CDR3 here is CASSEFGTGQETQYF. In DNA, the CDR3 is TGTGCCAGCAGTGAATTTGGGACGGGTCAAGAGACCCAGTACTTC.

The table lists this clonotype with many counts. The V gene is TRBV11-2, the J gene TRBJ1-2; TRBD1 aligns across 8 bases. The CDR3 extends over 13 amino acids. The ends lost 5 bases at V and 3 bases at J; junction bases unmatched: 2. Germline values: CDR1 SGHAT, CDR2 FQNNGV. CDR3 loop: CASSPGGDYGYTF. For the CDR3, the DNA is TGTGCCAGCAGCCCAGGGGGCGACTATGGCTACACCTTC.

This clonotype was seen many times. The chain employs TRBV20-1 and TRBJ2-1; weak D call: TRBD2 (6 bases). Germline V gene data show CDR1 as DFQATT and CDR2 as SNEGSKA (reference sequence). The CDR3 runs to 13 residues. V lost 5 bases and J lost 2, with 10 bases in between. The CDR3 nucleotides are TGCAGTGCTCCGGGAGACACCTACAATGAGCAGTTCTTC. Protein product: CSAPGDTYNEQFF.

This clonotype was seen many times. The chain combines TRBV5-1 with TRBJ2-1; D is possibly TRBD1 (5 bases). This CDR3 is 15 amino acids long. Germline values: CDR1 SGHRS, CDR2 YFSETQ. V gave up 3 bases and J gave up 6 bases, with 16 bases separating them. CDR3 nucleotides: TGCGCCAGCAGCTACCTAGGGGAAACCTCCAATGAGCAGTTCTTC. Protein: CASSYLGETSNEQFF.

In its sample, this clonotype was seen many times. The V call is TRBV14, the J call TRBJ1-1; D is uncertain. The V end was cut by 2 bases, the J end by 3 bases, with 7 bases between. The CDR3 loop spans 13 amino acids. Germline CDR1 SGHDN, CDR2 FVKESK. CDR3 amino acids: CASSQLRDTEAFF. The CDR3 DNA reads as TGTGCCAGCAGCCAACTCCGGGACACTGAAGCTTTCTTT.

This clonotype was recorded many times. The gene calls are TRBV2 and TRBJ2-1; the D gene is possibly TRBD2 (7 bases). This CDR3 comprises 15 residues. Germline assignment: CDR1 SNHLY and CDR2 FYNNEI. Trimming removed 2 bases at V and 6 bases at J, with 14 bases between. CDR3 loop: CASSEWGGAINEQFF. Here the CDR3 DNA reads TGTGCCAGCAGTGAATGGGGGGGGGCTATCAATGAGCAGTTCTTC.

At least ten counts were recorded for this clonotype. The chain combines TRBV2 with TRBJ2-3; D uncertain. The CDR3 contains 13 residues. Trimming took 3 bases from V and 0 from J, leaving 4 bases between them. Germline CDR1 reads SNHLY; CDR2 reads FYNNEI. The CDR3 here is CASSDASTDTQYF. As DNA, the CDR3 is TGTGCCAGCAGTGATGCCAGCACAGATACGCAGTATTTT.

The sample holds many counts of this clonotype. The genes are TRBV6-1 and TRBJ1-1; the match to TRBD1 covers 9 bases. CDR1 is MNHNS and CDR2 is SASEGT in the germline V gene. The CDR3 loop spans 11 amino acids. The V gene end was trimmed by 6 bases and the J gene end by 8 bases; junction bases not matched to a gene: 1. The CDR3 nucleotides are TGTGCCAGCAGCGGACAGGGGGAAGCTTTCTTT. Residues: CASSGQGEAFF.

This clonotype was seen repeatedly, ten times or more. The chain recombines TRBV3-1 with TRBJ2-5, with TRBD1 matching over 8 bases. Germline values: CDR1 LGHDT, CDR2 YNNKEL (reference sequence). The CDR3 is 14 residues long. The trim removed 7 bases at V and 9 bases at J, leaving 13 bases unmatched. As DNA, the CDR3 is TGTGCCAGCACTCCCCGGACAGGGTGGGTGCCCCAGTACTTC. Amino acids: CASTPRTGWVPQYF.

Remarks on this clonotype: A much larger clone differs by one base, so this may be a read error. The chain uses TRBV7-2 and TRBJ2-1, with 8 bases that match TRBD2. Germline CDR1 SGHTA, CDR2 FQGNSA. Unmatched junction bases numbered 9, after V lost 1 base and J lost 7 bases. The CDR3 covers 16 residues. The CDR3 bases are TGTGCCAGCAGCTTAGATCGGCTCCGGGGGGGTAATGAGCAGTTCTTC. Protein: CASSLDRLRGGNEQFF.

This clonotype appeared many times. The genes are TRBV7-3 and TRBJ2-3, with D perhaps given as TRBD1 or TRBD2 (6 bases each). V was pared by 5 bases and J by 2 bases, with 23 bases between. From germline, CDR1 is SGHTA and CDR2 FQGTGA. The CDR3 length is 18 residues. The chain's CDR3 is CASSPGAGGGGFTDTQYF. The CDR3 DNA reads TGTGCCAGCAGCCCCGGAGCGGGCGGAGGGGGTTTCACAGATACGCAGTATTTT.

In its sample, this clonotype was seen many times. The chain combines TRBV2 with TRBJ2-3, with 8 nucleotides matching TRBD1. The CDR3 is made up of 15 amino acids. V was clipped by 8 bases and J by 0 bases; unmatched bases: 7. Germline lookup yields CDR1 SNHLY and CDR2 FYNNEI. DNA for the CDR3: TGTGCCAGCCCAAGACAGGGGTCTAGCACAGATACGCAGTATTTT. Amino acids: CASPRQGSSTDTQYF.

A few counts support this clonotype. A much larger clone differs by one base, so this may be a read error. This chain joins TRBV5-1 and TRBJ1-1; TRBD1 matches 12 bases. This CDR3 region has 14 residues. In germline, CDR1 is SGHRS, CDR2 YFSETQ. The DNA of the CDR3 is TGCGCCAGCAGCACTGGGACAGGGGGCACTGAAACTTTCTTT. Its translation: CASSTGTGGTETFF.

This clonotype was counted many times. The CDR3 sequence: CASSIGQGPTDTQYF. CDR3 DNA: TGTGCCAGTAGTATAGGACAGGGCCCCACAGATACGCAGTATTTT. The chain employs TRBV19 and TRBJ2-3, with TRBD1 matching 7 bases. Germline V CDR1 and CDR2: LNHDA, SQIVND (reference sequence). J was trimmed by 2 bases and V by 1 base; bases with no gene match: 3. CDR3 size: 15 residues. Complete variable domain (other parts from reference TRBV19 and TRBJ2-3): DGGITQSPKYLFRKEGQNVTLSCEQNLNHDAMYWYRQDPGQGLRLIYYSQIVNDFQKGDIAEGYSVSREKKESFPLTVTSAQKNPTAFYLCASSIGQGPTDTQYFGPGTRLTVL.

The chain joins TRBV12-3 or TRBV12-4 to TRBJ2-2, with 12 bases lining up with TRBD2. After removal of 3 bases from V and 4 bases from J, the junction contained 12 bases not matched to a gene. The CDR3 is 19 residues long. As DNA, the CDR3 is TGTGCCAGCAGTTTTGGTAGCGGGACTAGCGGGCCGGGCACCGGGGAGCTGTTTTTT. The encoded protein is CASSFGSGTSGPGTGELFF.

This clonotype appeared a few times. The chain links TRBV7-3 to TRBJ2-1; 7 nucleotides agree with TRBD2. CDR1 and CDR2 from the germline V gene are SGHTA and FQGTGA. The CDR3 loop spans 15 amino acids. V gave up 3 bases and J gave up 9 bases; unmatched junction bases: 11. Here the CDR3 DNA reads TGTGCCAGCAGCTTGATCCTAGCGGACGTGGGTGAGCAGTTCTTC. This codes for CASSLILADVGEQFF.

This clonotype has a count of ten or more. This chain connects TRBV14 to TRBJ2-5, with D hard to call. The CDR3 is 13 residues long. Germline CDR1 and CDR2: SGHDN and FVKESK. V lost 0 bases and J 5 bases, leaving 7 bases between the germline ends. CDR3 in amino acids: CASSQDHGETQYF. The CDR3 nucleotides read TGTGCCAGCAGCCAAGATCATGGCGAGACCCAGTACTTC.